These T cell receptor beta chains were read from a single sample in a study of blood T cell repertoires in COVID-19. Produced via immunoSEQ multiplex PCR; TCRdb's table is partial and in-frame only. The sample has just under 60,000 clones, around 85% seen once. Sequences were obtained from peripheral blood. The receptors shown here come from a human donor in a cohort sampled during active COVID-19. Both conserved end residues are part of each CDR3. Fields, in order: V gene, D gene, clone size, J gene, CDR3 DNA, CDR3 protein. A D gene is named only where the DNA matches it firmly. Clone size is shown for a subset of rows, as once, few, many or a class of expanded clone.

>TRBV9|TRBD2|NA|TRBJ2-1
TGTGCCAGCAGCGTAGTAGGAGTAGCGGGGCGCTACAATGAGCAGTTCTTC
CASSVVGVAGRYNEQFF
>TRBV5-5|TRBD1|few|TRBJ2-7
TGTGCCAGCAGCTTGAGCCGGGACAGGCAATACGAGCAGTACTTC
CASSLSRDRQYEQYF
>TRBV2|TRBD2|NA|TRBJ2-1
TGTGCCAGCAGTGAATCCGGTACTAGCGGGAGGCACAATGAGCAGTTCTTC
CASSESGTSGRHNEQFF
>TRBV5-4|TRBD1|NA|TRBJ1-6
TGTGCCAGCAAGTCCCCCACAGGGGGCGATTCACCCCTCCACTTT
CASKSPTGGDSPLHF
>TRBV28|NA|NA|TRBJ2-5
TGTGCCAGCAGTACGTGGACAGATTCAGAGACCCAGTACTTC
CASSTWTDSETQYF
>TRBV30|TRBD2|NA|TRBJ2-1
TGTGCCTGGAGTAACCCGAGAGGACTAGCGGGAGTCGAGCAGTTCTTC
CAWSNPRGLAGVEQFF
>TRBV6-1|TRBD1|NA|TRBJ2-2
TGTGCCAGCAGTGAAGCGTCAGGGGGCACCGGGGAGCTGTTTTTT
CASSEASGGTGELFF
>TRBV6-1|TRBD1|once|TRBJ1-4
TGTGCCAGCAGTGACCGGGACAGGGTTAATGAAAAACTGTTTTTT
CASSDRDRVNEKLFF
>TRBV7-2|TRBD2|NA|TRBJ2-7
TGTGCCAGCAGCTTAAACCCTCCCCTGGCAGCGGGGATCTACGAGCAGTACTTC
CASSLNPPLAAGIYEQYF
>TRBV2|TRBD1|medium-sized|TRBJ1-4
TGTGCCAGCAGTCGAGGGACAGGGGGGGAAGAAAAACTGTTTTTT
CASSRGTGGEEKLFF
>TRBV7-2|NA|few|TRBJ2-5
TGTGCCAGCAGCTTAGTTGGGGGGATCCAAGAGACCCAGTACTTC
CASSLVGGIQETQYF
>TRBV7-2|NA|NA|TRBJ2-2
TGTGCCAGCAGCCCGTCGGGACACAACACCGGGGAGCTGTTTTTT
CASSPSGHNTGELFF
>TRBV19|TRBD1|NA|TRBJ2-5
TGTGCCACCAGAGAGACAGGGCAAGAGACCCAGTACTTC
CATRETGQETQYF
>TRBV27|TRBD2|few|TRBJ2-5
TGTGCCAGCAGGAGACTAGCGGGAGGGCCAGGCCAAGAGACCCAGTACTTC
CASRRLAGGPGQETQYF
>TRBV27|NA|NA|TRBJ1-2
TGTGCCAGCAGTCCCGGGACTACCCGCTACACCTTC
CASSPGTTRYTF
>TRBV19|NA|NA|TRBJ2-7
TGTGCCAGTAGTACAGGGCATACCTATTACGAGCAGTACTTC
CASSTGHTYYEQYF
>TRBV5-6|NA|NA|TRBJ2-1
TGTGCCAGCAGCTTTCGCGGGAACTCCTACAATGAGCAGTTCTTC
CASSFRGNSYNEQFF